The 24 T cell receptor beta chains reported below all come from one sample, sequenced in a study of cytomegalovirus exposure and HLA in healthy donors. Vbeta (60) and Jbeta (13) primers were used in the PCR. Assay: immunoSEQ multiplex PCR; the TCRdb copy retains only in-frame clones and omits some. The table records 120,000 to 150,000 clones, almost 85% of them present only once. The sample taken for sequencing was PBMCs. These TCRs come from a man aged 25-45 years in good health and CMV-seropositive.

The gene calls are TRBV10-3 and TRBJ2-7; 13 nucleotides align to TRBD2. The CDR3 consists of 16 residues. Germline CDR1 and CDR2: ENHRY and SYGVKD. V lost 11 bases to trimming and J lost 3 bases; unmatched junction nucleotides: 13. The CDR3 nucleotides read TGTGCCGTCTCGACTAGCGGGGGGTCATCCTTCTACGAGCAGTACTTC. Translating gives CAVSTSGGSSFYEQYF.

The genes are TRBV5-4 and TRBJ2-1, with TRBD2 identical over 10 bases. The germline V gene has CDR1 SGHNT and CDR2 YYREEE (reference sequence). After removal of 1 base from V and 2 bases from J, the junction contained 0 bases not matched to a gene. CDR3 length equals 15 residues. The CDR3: CASSLTSGAYNEQFF. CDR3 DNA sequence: TGTGCCAGCAGCTTGACTAGCGGGGCCTACAATGAGCAGTTCTTC.

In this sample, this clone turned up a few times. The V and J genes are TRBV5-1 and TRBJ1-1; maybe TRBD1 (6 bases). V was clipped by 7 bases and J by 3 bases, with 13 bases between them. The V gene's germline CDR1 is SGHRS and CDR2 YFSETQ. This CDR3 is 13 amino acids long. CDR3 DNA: TGCGCCAGCGGCCCCACAGGGTACACTGAAGCTTTCTTT. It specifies CASGPTGYTEAFF.

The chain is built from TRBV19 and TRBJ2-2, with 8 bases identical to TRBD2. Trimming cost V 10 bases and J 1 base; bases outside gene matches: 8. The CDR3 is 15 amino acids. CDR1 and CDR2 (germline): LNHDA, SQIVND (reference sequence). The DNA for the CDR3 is TGTGCCACCGGGACTAGTAGTGGGAACACCGGGGAGCTGTTTTTT. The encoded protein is CATGTSSGNTGELFF.

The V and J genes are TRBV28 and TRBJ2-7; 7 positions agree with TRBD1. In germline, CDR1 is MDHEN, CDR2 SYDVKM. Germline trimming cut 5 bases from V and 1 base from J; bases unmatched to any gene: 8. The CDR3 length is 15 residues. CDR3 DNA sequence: TGTGCCAGCAGTCGCCCGGGACAGCGGTCCTACGAGCAGTACTTC. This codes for CASSRPGQRSYEQYF.

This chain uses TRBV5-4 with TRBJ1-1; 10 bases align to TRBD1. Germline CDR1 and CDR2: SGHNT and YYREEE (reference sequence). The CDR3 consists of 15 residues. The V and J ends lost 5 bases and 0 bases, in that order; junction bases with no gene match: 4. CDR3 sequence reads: CASRGQGTLNTEAFF. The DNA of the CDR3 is TGTGCCAGCAGGGGACAGGGGACCTTGAACACTGAAGCTTTCTTT.

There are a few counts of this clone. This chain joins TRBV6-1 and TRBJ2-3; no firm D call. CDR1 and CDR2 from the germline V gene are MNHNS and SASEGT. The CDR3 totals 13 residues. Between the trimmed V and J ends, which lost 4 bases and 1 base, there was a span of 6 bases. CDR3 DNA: TGTGCCAGCAGTGTGCAGGGCACAGATACGCAGTATTTT. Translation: CASSVQGTDTQYF.

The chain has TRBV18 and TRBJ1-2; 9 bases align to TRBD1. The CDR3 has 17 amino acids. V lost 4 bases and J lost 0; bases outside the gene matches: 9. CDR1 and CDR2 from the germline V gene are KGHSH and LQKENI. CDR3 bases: TGTGCCAGCTCACAAACCGGGACAGGGTCGGCTAACTATGGCTACACCTTC. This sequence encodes CASSQTGTGSANYGYTF.

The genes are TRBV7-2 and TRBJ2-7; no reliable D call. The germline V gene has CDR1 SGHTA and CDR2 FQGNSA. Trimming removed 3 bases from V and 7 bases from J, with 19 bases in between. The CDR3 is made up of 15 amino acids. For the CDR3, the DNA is TGTGCCAGCAGCTTGATCTACGGCAGGCCACTGGAGCAGTACTTC. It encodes CASSLIYGRPLEQYF.

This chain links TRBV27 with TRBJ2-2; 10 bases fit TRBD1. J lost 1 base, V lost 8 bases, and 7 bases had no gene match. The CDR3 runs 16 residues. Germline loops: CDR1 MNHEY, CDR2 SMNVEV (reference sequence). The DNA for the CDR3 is TGTGCCAGCTCTAGGACAGGGGGGGGGAACACCGGGGAGCTGTTTTTT. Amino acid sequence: CASSRTGGGNTGELFF.

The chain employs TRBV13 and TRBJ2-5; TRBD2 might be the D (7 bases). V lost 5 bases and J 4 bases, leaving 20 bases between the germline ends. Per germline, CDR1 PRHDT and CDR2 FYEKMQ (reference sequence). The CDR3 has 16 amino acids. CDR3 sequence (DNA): TGTGCCAGCAGCATCAGGGGAGGGGAAAATGTAGAGACCCAGTACTTC. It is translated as CASSIRGGENVETQYF.

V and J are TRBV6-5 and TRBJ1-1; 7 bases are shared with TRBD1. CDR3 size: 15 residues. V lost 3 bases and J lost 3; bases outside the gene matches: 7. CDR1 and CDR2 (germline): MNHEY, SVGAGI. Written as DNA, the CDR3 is TGTGCCAGCAGTTATCTCCGGGACAGAGACACTGAAGCTTTCTTT. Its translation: CASSYLRDRDTEAFF.

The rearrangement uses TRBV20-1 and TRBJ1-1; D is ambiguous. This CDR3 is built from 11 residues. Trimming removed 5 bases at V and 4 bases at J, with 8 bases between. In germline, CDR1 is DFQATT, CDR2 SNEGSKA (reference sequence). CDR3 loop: CSAERVTEAFF. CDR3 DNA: TGCAGTGCTGAGAGGGTCACTGAAGCTTTCTTT.

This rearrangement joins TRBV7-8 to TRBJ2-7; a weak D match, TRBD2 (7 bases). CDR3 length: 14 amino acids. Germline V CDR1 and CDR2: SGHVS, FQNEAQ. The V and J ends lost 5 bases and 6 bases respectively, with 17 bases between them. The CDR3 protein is CASSISGGGLEQYF. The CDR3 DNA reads TGTGCCAGCAGCATAAGTGGGGGGGGGCTCGAGCAGTACTTC.

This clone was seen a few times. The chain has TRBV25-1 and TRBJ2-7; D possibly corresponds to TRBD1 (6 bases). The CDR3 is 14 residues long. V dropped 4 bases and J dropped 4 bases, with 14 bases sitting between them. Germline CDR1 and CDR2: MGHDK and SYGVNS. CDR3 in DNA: TGTGCCAGCAGTGGAAGGGACACCAGGTACGAGCAGTACTTC. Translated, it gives CASSGRDTRYEQYF.

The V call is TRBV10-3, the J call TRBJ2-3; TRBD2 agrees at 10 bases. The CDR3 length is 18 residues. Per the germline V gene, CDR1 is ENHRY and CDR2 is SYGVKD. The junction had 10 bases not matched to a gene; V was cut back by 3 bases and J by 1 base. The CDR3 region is CAISDGAGGPSGTDTQYF. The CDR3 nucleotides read TGTGCCATCAGTGATGGAGCGGGAGGGCCATCCGGCACAGATACGCAGTATTTT.

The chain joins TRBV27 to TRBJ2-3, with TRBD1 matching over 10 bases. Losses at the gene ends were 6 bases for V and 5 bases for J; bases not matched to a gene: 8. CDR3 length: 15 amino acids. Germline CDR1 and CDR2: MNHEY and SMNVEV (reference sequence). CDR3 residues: CASSPDRGLGDTQYF. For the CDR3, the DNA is TGTGCCAGCAGCCCAGACAGGGGGCTGGGAGATACGCAGTATTTT.

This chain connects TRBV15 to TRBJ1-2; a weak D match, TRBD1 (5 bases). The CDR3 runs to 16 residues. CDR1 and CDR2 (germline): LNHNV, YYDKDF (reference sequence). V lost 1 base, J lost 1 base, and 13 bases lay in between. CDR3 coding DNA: TGTGCCACCAGCAGAGCTGGACCAGGGCTTAACTATGGCTACACCTTC. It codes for CATSRAGPGLNYGYTF.

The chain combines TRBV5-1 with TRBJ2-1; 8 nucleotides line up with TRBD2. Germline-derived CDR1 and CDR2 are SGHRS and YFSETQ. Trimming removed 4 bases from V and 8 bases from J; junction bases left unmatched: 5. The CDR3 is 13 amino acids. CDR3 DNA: TGCGCCAGCAGCGGGACTAGTGTCCATGAGCAGTTCTTC. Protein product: CASSGTSVHEQFF.

The CDR3: CASSRGLDSQYF. Written as DNA, the CDR3 is TGTGCCAGCAGCCGAGGCCTGGACAGTCAGTACTTC. This rearrangement joins TRBV11-2 to TRBJ2-4; TRBD1 is a possible D gene (6 bases). CDR3 length: 12 residues. Germline V gives CDR1 SGHAT, CDR2 FQNNGV. Deletions cut 5 bases from V and 12 bases from J, with 14 bases between.

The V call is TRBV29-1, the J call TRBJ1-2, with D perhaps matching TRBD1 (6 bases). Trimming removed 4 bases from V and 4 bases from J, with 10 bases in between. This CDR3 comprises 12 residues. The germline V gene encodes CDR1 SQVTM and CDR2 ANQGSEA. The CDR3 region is CSVGSDSYGYTF. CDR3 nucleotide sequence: TGCAGCGTTGGATCGGACAGCTATGGCTACACCTTC.

The CDR3 protein is CASGQGAPDTQYF. The DNA for the CDR3 is TGCGCCAGTGGACAGGGGGCTCCAGATACGCAGTATTTT. The gene calls are TRBV4-1 and TRBJ2-3; 11 bases line up with TRBD1. The CDR3 loop spans 13 amino acids. Germline V gene lookup returns CDR1 MGHRA and CDR2 YSYEKL. The trim removed 9 bases at V and 4 bases at J, leaving 3 bases unmatched.

The CDR3 DNA follows: TGTGCCAGCAGTTTCGGGATGGCGAGAGGCTACACCTTC. It codes for CASSFGMARGYTF. The genes are TRBV27 and TRBJ1-2; D not certain. The length of the CDR3 is 13 residues. The V gene lost 3 bases and the J gene lost 8 bases, with 13 bases spanning the gap. Germline V gene lookup returns CDR1 MNHEY and CDR2 SMNVEV (reference sequence).

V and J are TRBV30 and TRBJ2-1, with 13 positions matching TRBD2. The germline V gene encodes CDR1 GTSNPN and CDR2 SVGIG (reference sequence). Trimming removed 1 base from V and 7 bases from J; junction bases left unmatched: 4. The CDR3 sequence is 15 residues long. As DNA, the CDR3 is TGTGCCTGGAGTGAAGGACTAGCGGGAGTAAATGAGCAGTTCTTC. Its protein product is CAWSEGLAGVNEQFF. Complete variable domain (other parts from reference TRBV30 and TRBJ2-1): SQTIHQWPATLVQPVGSPLSLECTVEGTSNPNLYWYRQAAGRGLQLLFYSVGIGQISSEVPQNLSASRPQDRQFILSSKKLLLSDSGFYLCAWSEGLAGVNEQFFGPGTRLTVL.